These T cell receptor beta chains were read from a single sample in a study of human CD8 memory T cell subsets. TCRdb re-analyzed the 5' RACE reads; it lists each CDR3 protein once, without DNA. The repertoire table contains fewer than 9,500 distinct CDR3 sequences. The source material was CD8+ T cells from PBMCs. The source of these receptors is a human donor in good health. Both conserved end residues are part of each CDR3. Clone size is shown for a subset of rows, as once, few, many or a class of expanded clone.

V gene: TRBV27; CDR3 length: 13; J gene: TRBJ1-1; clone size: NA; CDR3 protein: CASMTGVNTEAFF
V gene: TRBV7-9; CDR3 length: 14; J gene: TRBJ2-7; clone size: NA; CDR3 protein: CASSSLGVIYEQYF
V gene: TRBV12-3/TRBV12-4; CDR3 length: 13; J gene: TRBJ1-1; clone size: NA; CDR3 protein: CASSIGALTEAFF
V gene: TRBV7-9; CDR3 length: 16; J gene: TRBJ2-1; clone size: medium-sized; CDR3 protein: CASSLGVWQVRDEQFF
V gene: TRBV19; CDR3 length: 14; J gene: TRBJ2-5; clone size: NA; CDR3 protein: CASGHPLYQETQYF
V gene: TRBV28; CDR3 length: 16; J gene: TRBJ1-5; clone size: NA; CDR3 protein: CASSFPGGYSNQPQHF
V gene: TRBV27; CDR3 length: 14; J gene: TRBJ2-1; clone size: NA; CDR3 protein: CASSPGLAGYEQFF
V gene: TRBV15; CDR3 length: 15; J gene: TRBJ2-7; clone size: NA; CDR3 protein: CATSTGTSGVSEQYF
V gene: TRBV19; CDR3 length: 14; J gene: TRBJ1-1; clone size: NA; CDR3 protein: CASSQSLGSTEAFF
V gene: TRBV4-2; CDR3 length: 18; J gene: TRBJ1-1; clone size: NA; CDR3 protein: CASSQDKLGQLGQEEAFF
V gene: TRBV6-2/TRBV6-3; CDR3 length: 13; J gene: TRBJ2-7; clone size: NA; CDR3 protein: CASSSDREYEQYF
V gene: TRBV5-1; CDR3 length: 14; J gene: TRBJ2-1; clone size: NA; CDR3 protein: CASIDRGTRNEQFF
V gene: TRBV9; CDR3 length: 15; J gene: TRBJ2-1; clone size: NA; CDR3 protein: CASSVGTSANNEQFF
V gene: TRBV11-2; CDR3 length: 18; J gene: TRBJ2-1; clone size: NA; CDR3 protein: CASSGRTSGGPSYNEQFF
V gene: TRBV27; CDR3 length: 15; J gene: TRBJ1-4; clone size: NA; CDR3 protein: CASSPQGAGGEKLFF
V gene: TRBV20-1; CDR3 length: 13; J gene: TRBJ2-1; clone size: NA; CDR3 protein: CSASQAKGSEQFF
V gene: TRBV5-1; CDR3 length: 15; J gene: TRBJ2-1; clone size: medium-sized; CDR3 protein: CASSLTSGGYNEQFF
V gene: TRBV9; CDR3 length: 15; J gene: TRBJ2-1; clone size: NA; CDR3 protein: CASTTSGTSSNEQFF
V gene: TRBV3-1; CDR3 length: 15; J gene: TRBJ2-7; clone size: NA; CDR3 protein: CASSQDLQTPYEQYF
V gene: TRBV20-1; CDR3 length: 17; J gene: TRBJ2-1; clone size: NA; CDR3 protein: CSASSVGYAGPYNEQFF
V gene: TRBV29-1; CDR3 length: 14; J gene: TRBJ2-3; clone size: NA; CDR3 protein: CSVEGWAQTDTQYF
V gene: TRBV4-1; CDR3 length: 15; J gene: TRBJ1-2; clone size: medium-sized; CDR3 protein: CASSQEQGGDYGYTF
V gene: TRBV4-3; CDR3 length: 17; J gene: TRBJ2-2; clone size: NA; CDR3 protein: CASSQGGLAGVGGELFF
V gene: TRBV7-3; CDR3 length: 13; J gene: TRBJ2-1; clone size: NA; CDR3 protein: CASSPSMAHEQFF
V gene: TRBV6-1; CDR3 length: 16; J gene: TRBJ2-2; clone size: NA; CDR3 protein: CASSVEDGGQAGELFF
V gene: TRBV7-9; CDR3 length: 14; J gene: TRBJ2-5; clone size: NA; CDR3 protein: CASSLTGGQETQYF
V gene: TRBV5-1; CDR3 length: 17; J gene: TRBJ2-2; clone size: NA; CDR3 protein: CASSPGTSGLGTGELFF
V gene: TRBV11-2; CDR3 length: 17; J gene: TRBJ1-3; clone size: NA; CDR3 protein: CASSFRFSRQGRNTIYF
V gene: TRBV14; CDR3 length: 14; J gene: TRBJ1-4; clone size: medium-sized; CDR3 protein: CASSQVLPGEKLFF
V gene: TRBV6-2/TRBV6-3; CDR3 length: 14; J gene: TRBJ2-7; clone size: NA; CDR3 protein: CASSYSGNSYEQYF
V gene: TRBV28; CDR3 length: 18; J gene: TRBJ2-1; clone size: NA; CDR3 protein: CASSFWGSGASSYNEQFF
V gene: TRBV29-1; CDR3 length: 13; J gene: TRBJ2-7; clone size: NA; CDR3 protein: CSVEQGTSYEQYF
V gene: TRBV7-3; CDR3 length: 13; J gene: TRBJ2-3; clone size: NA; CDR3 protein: CASSPTSTDTQYF